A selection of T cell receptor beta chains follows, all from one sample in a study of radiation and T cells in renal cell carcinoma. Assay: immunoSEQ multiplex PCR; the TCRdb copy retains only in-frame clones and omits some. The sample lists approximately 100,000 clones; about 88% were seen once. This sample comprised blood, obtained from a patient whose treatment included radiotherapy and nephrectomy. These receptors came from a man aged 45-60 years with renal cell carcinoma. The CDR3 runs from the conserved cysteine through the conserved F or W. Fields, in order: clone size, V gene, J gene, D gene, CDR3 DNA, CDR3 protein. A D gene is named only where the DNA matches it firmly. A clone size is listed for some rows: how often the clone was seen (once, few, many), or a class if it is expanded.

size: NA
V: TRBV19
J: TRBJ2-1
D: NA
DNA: TGTGCCAGTAGTTTAATCGGTGGGTCCTACAATGAGCAGTTCTTC
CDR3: CASSLIGGSYNEQFF

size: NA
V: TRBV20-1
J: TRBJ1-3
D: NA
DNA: TGCAGTGCTAATTTTCCCGGCACCATATATTTT
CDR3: CSANFPGTIYF

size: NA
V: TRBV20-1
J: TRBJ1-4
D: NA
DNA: TGCAGTGCTAGCCCCCGGGAAAAACTGTTTTTT
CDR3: CSASPREKLFF

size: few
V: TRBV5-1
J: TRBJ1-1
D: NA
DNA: TGCGCCAGCAGTCTCTCAGGCGAAGCTTTCTTT
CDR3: CASSLSGEAFF

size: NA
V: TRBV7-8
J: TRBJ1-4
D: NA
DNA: TGTGCCAGCAGCTTAGCCGCAGGGTGGGCTAATGAAAAACTGTTTTTT
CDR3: CASSLAAGWANEKLFF

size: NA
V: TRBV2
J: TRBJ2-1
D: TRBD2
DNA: TGTGCCAGCAGTCCCCCGGGACTACGAAATGAGCAGTTCTTC
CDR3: CASSPPGLRNEQFF

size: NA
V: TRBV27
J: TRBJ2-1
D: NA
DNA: TGTGCCAGCAGTCCCTTAGGGGTGGCCCTGGGGAGTGAGCAGTTCTTC
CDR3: CASSPLGVALGSEQFF

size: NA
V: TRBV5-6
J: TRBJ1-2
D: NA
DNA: TGTGCCAGCAGCTTGGCCGCATCAGGGTTGGGTGGCTACACCTTC
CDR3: CASSLAASGLGGYTF

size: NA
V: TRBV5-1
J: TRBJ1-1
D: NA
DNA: TGCGCCAGCAGCTTGGCCAGGGAAGCTTTCTTT
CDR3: CASSLAREAFF

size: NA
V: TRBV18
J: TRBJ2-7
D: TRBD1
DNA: TGTGCCAGCTCACTAGGGACAGGGGCCTACGAGCAGTACTTC
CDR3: CASSLGTGAYEQYF

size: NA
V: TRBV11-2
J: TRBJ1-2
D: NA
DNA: TGTGCCAGCAGCTCCTATCCAGGGGATGGCTACACCTTC
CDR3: CASSSYPGDGYTF

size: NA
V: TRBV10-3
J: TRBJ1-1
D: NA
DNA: TGTGCCATCAGTGACGCGAACACTGAAGCTTTCTTT
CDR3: CAISDANTEAFF

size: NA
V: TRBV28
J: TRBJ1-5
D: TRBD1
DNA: TGTGCCAGCAGGACAGGGGCTCGTCAGCCCCAGCATTTT
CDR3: CASRTGARQPQHF

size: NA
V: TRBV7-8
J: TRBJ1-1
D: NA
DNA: TGTGCCAGCAGCGCAATTCCAACCGTTCTACGGGGCACTGAAGCTTTCTTT
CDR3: CASSAIPTVLRGTEAFF

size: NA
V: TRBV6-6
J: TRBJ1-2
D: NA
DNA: TGTGCCAGCAGTCAGGACAGCTATGGCTACACCTTC
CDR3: CASSQDSYGYTF

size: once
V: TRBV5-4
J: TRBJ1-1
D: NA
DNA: TGTGCCAGCACCCTATCCACAGGGCTCATGAACACTGAAGCTTTCTTT
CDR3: CASTLSTGLMNTEAFF

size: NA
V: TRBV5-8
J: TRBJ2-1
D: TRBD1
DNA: TGTGCCAGCAACCCGGGACAGTACAATGAGCAGTTCTTC
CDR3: CASNPGQYNEQFF

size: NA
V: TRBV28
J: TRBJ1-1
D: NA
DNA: TGTGCCAGCAGCTCCAGACCCCTCCTGAGCACTGAAGCTTTCTTT
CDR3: CASSSRPLLSTEAFF

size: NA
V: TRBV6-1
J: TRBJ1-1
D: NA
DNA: TGTGCCAGCAGCGGAGTGTGGACTGAAGCTTTCTTT
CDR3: CASSGVWTEAFF

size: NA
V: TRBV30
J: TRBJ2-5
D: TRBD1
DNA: TGTGCCTGGAACAAACAGGGGGAGGTTTCATTTTCGGAGACCCAGTACTTC
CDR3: CAWNKQGEVSFSETQYF

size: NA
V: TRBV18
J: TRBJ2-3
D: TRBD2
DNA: TGTGCCAGCTCGCCGGGACTAGCGGGAGTTGACGGCAGGGCAGATACGCAGTATTTT
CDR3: CASSPGLAGVDGRADTQYF

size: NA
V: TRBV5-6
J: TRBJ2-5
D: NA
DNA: TGTGCCAGCAGCTTGGCCGAGACCCAGTACTTC
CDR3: CASSLAETQYF

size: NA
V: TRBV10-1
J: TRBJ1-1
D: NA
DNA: TGCGCCAGCCCCAGAAGGTTCCGTACACTAGGACAGCAGTTGAACACTGAAGCTTTCTTT
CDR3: CASPRRFRTLGQQLNTEAFF

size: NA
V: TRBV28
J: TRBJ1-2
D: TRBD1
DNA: TGTGCCAGCAGTTCGGGACAGGGATATGGCTACACCTTC
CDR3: CASSSGQGYGYTF

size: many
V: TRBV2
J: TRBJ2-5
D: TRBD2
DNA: TGTGCCAGCAGTGATCGAAGCGGGGGGGCTGAGACCCAGTACTTC
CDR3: CASSDRSGGAETQYF

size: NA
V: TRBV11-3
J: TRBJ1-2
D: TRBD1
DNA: TGTGCCAGCAGCGTTATCTCTAGGGGGCGAGGTGGCTACACCTTC
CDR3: CASSVISRGRGGYTF

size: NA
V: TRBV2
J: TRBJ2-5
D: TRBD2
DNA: TGTGCCAGCAAAGAAAGCGGGAGGGCCTCCCAGTACTTC
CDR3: CASKESGRASQYF

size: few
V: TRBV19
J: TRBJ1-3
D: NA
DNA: TGTGCCAGTAGCATGGAGGGGTACTCTGGAAACACCATATATTTT
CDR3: CASSMEGYSGNTIYF

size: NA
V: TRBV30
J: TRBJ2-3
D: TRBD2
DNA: TGTGCCTGGAGTACGGGGGGGGACGATACGCAGTATTTT
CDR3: CAWSTGGDDTQYF

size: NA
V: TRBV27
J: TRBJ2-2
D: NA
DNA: TGTGCCAGCAGTTTATACGGGTCTGCATTCCCCGGGGAGCTGTTTTTT
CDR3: CASSLYGSAFPGELFF

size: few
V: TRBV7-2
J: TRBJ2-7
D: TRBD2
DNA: TGTGCCAGCAGCCTCGGACTAGCGGGAGTGGGGGAGCAGTACTTC
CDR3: CASSLGLAGVGEQYF

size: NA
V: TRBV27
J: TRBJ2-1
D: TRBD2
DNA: TGTGCCAGCAGTTTTACACTAGCGGGAGGATTCAATGAGCAGTTCTTC
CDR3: CASSFTLAGGFNEQFF

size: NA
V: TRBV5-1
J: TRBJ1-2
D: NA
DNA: TGCGCCAGCAGCTTAGAAGGGAATTATGGCTACACCTTC
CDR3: CASSLEGNYGYTF

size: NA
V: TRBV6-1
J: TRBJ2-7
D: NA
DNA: TGTGCCAGCAGTAAAATGCCGGACACCCACGAGCAGTACTTC
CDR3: CASSKMPDTHEQYF

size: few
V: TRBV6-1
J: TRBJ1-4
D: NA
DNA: TGTGCCACCCTCCGGGGGAAACTGTTTTTT
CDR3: CATLRGKLFF

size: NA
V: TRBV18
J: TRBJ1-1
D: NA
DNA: TGTGCCAGCTCACCACCGATGGGGGCCCTGACTGAAGCTTTCTTT
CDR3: CASSPPMGALTEAFF

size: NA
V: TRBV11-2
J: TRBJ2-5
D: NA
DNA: TGTGCCAGCAGCTTAGGAGATGGCATATCCTATTTACAAGAGACCCAGTACTTC
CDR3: CASSLGDGISYLQETQYF

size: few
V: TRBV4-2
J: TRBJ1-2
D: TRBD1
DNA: TGTGCCAGCAGCCAAGATCGGGACAGGGGGAATGGCTACACCTTC
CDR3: CASSQDRDRGNGYTF

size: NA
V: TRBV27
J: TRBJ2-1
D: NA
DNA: TGTGCCAGCAGTTTAACCTCGCATCAGGGAGTACCACAGTTCTTC
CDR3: CASSLTSHQGVPQFF

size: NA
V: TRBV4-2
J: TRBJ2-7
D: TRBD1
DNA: TGTGCCAGCAGCCCTGGGGACAGGGTCCTCGAGCAGTACTTC
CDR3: CASSPGDRVLEQYF

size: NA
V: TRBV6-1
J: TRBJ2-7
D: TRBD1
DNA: TGTGCCAGCGGACAGGGGTTTTATTTTGTCGAGCAGTACTTC
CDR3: CASGQGFYFVEQYF

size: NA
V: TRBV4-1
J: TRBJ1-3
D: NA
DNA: TGCGCCAGCAGCCGCATTACGGGGATTGGAAACACCATATATTTT
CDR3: CASSRITGIGNTIYF

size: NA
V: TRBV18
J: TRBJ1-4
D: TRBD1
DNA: TGTGCCAGCTCACCTACCATACAGGGGACTAATGAAAAACTGTTTTTT
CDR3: CASSPTIQGTNEKLFF

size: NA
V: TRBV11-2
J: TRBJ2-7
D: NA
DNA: TGTGCCAGCAGCTTATTCATAACCCCCTCGGACGAGCAGTACTTC
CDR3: CASSLFITPSDEQYF

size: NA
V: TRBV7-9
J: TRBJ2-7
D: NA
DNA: TGTGCCAGCAGCTTTAGGGAGGAGGGGCCAGACTACGAGCAGTACTTC
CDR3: CASSFREEGPDYEQYF

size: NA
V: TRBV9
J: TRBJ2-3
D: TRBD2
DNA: TGTGCCAGCAGCGTAGTGGGGGGAGGGTACACAGATACGCAGTATTTT
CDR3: CASSVVGGGYTDTQYF

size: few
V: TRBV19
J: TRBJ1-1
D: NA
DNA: TGTGCCAGTAGTATCTGGGGGGGAGACACTGAAGCTTTCTTT
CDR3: CASSIWGGDTEAFF

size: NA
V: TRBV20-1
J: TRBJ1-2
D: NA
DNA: TGCAGTGCTTGGACTGCTTTCGACTACACCTTC
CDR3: CSAWTAFDYTF

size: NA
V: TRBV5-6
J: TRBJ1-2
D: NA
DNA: TGTGCCAGCAGTAGGGCTAACTATGGCTACACCTTC
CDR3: CASSRANYGYTF

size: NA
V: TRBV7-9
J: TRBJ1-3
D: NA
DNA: TGTGCCAGCATCCATGGGGGGTCTGGAAACACCATATATTTT
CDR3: CASIHGGSGNTIYF

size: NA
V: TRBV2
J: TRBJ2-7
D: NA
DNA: TGTGCCAGCAGTGGAGGCCTACGAGGACGCTACGAGCAGTACTTC
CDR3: CASSGGLRGRYEQYF

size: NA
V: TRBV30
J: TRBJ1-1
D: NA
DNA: TGTGCCTGGAGTTCTCCGCAGGGGAGCACTGAAGCTTTCTTT
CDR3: CAWSSPQGSTEAFF

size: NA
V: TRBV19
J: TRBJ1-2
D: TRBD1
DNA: TGTGCCAGTAGGGAACAGGGGATCTTCTATGGCTACACCTTC
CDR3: CASREQGIFYGYTF

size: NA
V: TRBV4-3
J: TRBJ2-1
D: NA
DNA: TGCGCCAGCAGCCAAGACCTCGAGCAGTTCTTC
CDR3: CASSQDLEQFF

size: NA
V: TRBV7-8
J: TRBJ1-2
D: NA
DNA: TGTGCCAGCAGCTCCCGATGGACGGGATCTAACTATGGCTACACCTTC
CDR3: CASSSRWTGSNYGYTF

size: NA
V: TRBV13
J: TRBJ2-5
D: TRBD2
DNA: TGTGCCAGCAGCTCGACTAGCGGGGGGGCCTCGGAGACCCAGTACTTC
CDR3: CASSSTSGGASETQYF

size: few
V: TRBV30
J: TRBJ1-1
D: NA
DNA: TGTGCCTGGAGTGCGTTCGGGGTTTCCACTGAAGCTTTCTTT
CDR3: CAWSAFGVSTEAFF